What follows are 32 T cell receptor beta chains derived from one specimen sequenced in a study of CD8 T cells in Susac syndrome. RNA amounts of about 0.45 to 1 ug underwent reverse transcription with random hexamers. Via MiXCR, TCRdb re-called the immunoSEQ multiplex PCR reads, giving one row per CDR3 protein. This table holds roughly 120,000 distinct CDR3 sequences, just under 95% found once. The sample was CD4+ T cells from PBMCs. The receptors shown here come from a human donor with multiple sclerosis.

The V call is TRBV6-5, the J call TRBJ2-3; D may be TRBD1 (6 bases). The V gene's germline CDR1 is MNHEY and CDR2 SVGAGI. The germline V and J ends were trimmed by 4 bases and 4 bases, with 9 bases remaining between them. The CDR3 has 13 amino acids. The CDR3 DNA is TGTGCCAGCAGTTCAGGGGTCGCAGATACGCAGTATTTT. This sequence encodes CASSSGVADTQYF.

J is TRBJ2-2 and V is TRBV7-9, with 8 nucleotides matching TRBD1. This CDR3 contains 14 residues. V shed 3 bases, J shed 8 bases, and the junction held 5 bases outside the gene matches. Germline CDR1 reads SEHNR; CDR2 reads FQNEAQ (reference sequence). The CDR3 nucleotides are TGTGCCAGCAGCTTGAAGGACAGGGCTGGGGAGCTGTTTTTT. It codes for CASSLKDRAGELFF.

The chain uses TRBV9 and TRBJ1-1, with 7 positions matching TRBD1. This CDR3 comprises 14 residues. J was trimmed by 6 bases and V by 0 bases; bases with no gene match: 5. Germline V gives CDR1 SGDLS, CDR2 YYNGEE. The CDR3 here is CASSVATGSSEAFF. Written as DNA, the CDR3 is TGTGCCAGCAGCGTAGCGACAGGGAGCTCTGAAGCTTTCTTT.

This chain uses TRBV12-3 or TRBV12-4 with TRBJ1-3, with D possibly matching TRBD1 (6 bases). The CDR3 runs to 14 residues. The V end lost 6 bases, the J end lost 8 bases, and 17 bases lay between the germline ends. The DNA of the CDR3 is TGTGCCAGCAGCACAGGGTTTCAGGTGGACACCATATATTTT. This codes for CASSTGFQVDTIYF.

The chain links TRBV5-6 to TRBJ2-4; D is uncertain. In germline, CDR1 is SGHDT, CDR2 YYEEEE. CDR3 size: 12 residues. Trimming removed 1 base at V and 9 bases at J, with 8 bases between. The CDR3 here is CASSLLEGIQYF. CDR3 bases: TGTGCCAGCAGCTTGCTAGAAGGCATTCAGTACTTC.

The chain is built from TRBV7-8 and TRBJ2-6; D unresolved. CDR3 length equals 13 residues. The germline CDR1 and CDR2 sequences are SGHVS and FQNEAQ. V was pared by 2 bases and J by 8 bases, with 7 bases between. This CDR3 reads CASSLRMPNVLTF. Written as DNA, the CDR3 is TGTGCCAGCAGCTTAAGGATGCCCAACGTCCTGACTTTC.

The rearrangement joins TRBV2 to TRBJ1-2; 7 nucleotides align to TRBD1. The V and J ends lost 4 bases and 5 bases, in that order; junction bases with no gene match: 4. The CDR3 contains 13 residues. Germline loops: CDR1 SNHLY, CDR2 FYNNEI. The CDR3 is CASSGDSSYGYTF. In nucleotides, the CDR3 is TGTGCCAGCAGTGGGGACAGCTCATATGGCTACACCTTC.

V is TRBV20-1 and J is TRBJ1-1; possible D gene TRBD1, 6 bases. This CDR3 has 15 amino acids. Trimming took 1 base from V and 5 from J, leaving 17 bases between them. Germline CDR1 DFQATT, CDR2 SNEGSKA (reference sequence). The CDR3: CSARVFGGAGTEAFF. The CDR3 DNA reads as TGCAGTGCTAGAGTTTTCGGGGGCGCAGGAACTGAAGCTTTCTTT.

The gene calls are TRBV2 and TRBJ1-3, with D unresolved. Germline V CDR1 and CDR2: SNHLY, FYNNEI. Between the trimmed V and J ends, which lost 5 bases and 0 bases, there was a span of 11 bases. The CDR3 is 15 amino acids. CDR3 nucleotides: TGTGCCAGCAGTCGAATCGATAGCTCTGGAAACACCATATATTTT. Translating it yields CASSRIDSSGNTIYF.

The rearrangement links TRBV28 to TRBJ2-7; TRBD1 matches at 8 bases. Germline loops: CDR1 MDHEN, CDR2 SYDVKM. The J segment lost 5 bases and the V segment lost 10 bases, leaving 7 bases of the junction unmatched. This CDR3 has 12 amino acids. The CDR3 nucleotides are TGTGCCACGGACAGGGTGGGAAACGAGCAGTACTTC. It yields the protein CATDRVGNEQYF.

This chain joins TRBV4-3 and TRBJ1-6; D not certain. CDR1 LGHNA and CDR2 YSLEER come from the germline V gene. The CDR3 contains 15 residues. Trimming took 0 bases from V and 9 from J, leaving 12 bases between them. CDR3 sequence (DNA): TGCGCCAGCAGCCAAGATATTTATCGCCCTTCACCCCTCCACTTT. Protein sequence: CASSQDIYRPSPLHF.

The rearrangement links TRBV9 to TRBJ2-5, with a tentative D call TRBD2 (6 bases). V lost 0 bases and J lost 5, with 14 bases in between. In germline, CDR1 is SGDLS, CDR2 YYNGEE. The CDR3 extends over 15 amino acids. The CDR3, as DNA: TGTGCCAGCAGCGTAGACACGGGGGTGCGGGAGACCCAGTACTTC. Translated, it gives CASSVDTGVRETQYF.

This chain uses TRBV30 with TRBJ1-2; D is perhaps TRBD1 (6 bases). Between the trimmed V and J ends, which lost 1 base and 8 bases, there was a span of 11 bases. From germline, CDR1 is GTSNPN and CDR2 SVGIG (reference sequence). The CDR3 sequence is 12 residues long. CDR3 nucleotides: TGTGCCTGGAGTGACGGACAGCTCGGCTACACCTTC. Protein product: CAWSDGQLGYTF.

The chain has TRBV9 and TRBJ1-1, with D uncertain. The CDR3 sequence is 13 residues long. The V gene lost 4 bases and the J gene lost 1 base, with 8 bases spanning the gap. Germline-derived CDR1 and CDR2 are SGDLS and YYNGEE. In nucleotides, the CDR3 is TGTGCCAGCAGCCCTCGGAGGAACACTGAAGCTTTCTTT. Residues: CASSPRRNTEAFF.

The chain couples TRBV30 to TRBJ2-2; a possible D gene is TRBD1 (6 bases). This CDR3 comprises 12 residues. V was trimmed by 4 bases and J by 3 bases, leaving 6 bases between them. CDR1 is GTSNPN and CDR2 is SVGIG in the germline V gene (reference sequence). The CDR3 DNA reads TGTGCCTGGAACAGGGACACCGGGGAGCTGTTTTTT. This codes for CAWNRDTGELFF. The complete variable domain, with remaining parts taken from reference TRBV30 and TRBJ2-2, reads SQTIHQWPATLVQPVGSPLSLECTVEGTSNPNLYWYRQAAGRGLQLLFYSVGIGQISSEVPQNLSASRPQDRQFILSSKKLLLSDSGFYLCAWNRDTGELFFGEGSRLTVL.

The chain employs TRBV5-6 and TRBJ2-5; either TRBD1 or TRBD2 may supply D (6 bases each). Germline V gives CDR1 SGHDT, CDR2 YYEEEE. The CDR3 contains 15 residues. Trimming shortened V by 5 bases and J by 0 bases, and 14 bases separated the two germline ends. This CDR3 reads CASSLRGLYQETQYF. The DNA of the CDR3 is TGTGCCAGCAGTCTCAGGGGACTGTACCAAGAGACCCAGTACTTC.

The chain joins TRBV29-1 to TRBJ2-2, with 8 bases matching TRBD2. This CDR3 contains 13 residues. Germline values: CDR1 SQVTM, CDR2 ANQGSEA. Trimming cost V 5 bases and J 6 bases; bases outside gene matches: 5. CDR3 bases: TGCAGCGTTACGGCGGGGGGCCCCGGGGAGCTGTTTTTT. This encodes CSVTAGGPGELFF.

The chain couples TRBV30 to TRBJ1-5; 7 bases map to TRBD1. The CDR3 contains 15 residues. The V segment lost 0 bases and the J segment 1 base; nucleotides outside the gene matches: 3. CDR1 is GTSNPN, CDR2 SVGIG, per germline (reference sequence). CDR3 in amino acids: CAWSVQGTSNQPQHF. DNA for the CDR3: TGTGCCTGGAGTGTACAGGGGACCAGCAATCAGCCCCAGCATTTT.

Written as DNA, the CDR3 is TGTGCCATCGGGGGGGGAAACTATGGCTACACCTTC. Its protein is CAIGGGNYGYTF. The V call is TRBV10-3, the J call TRBJ1-2; maybe TRBD1 (5 bases). Germline loops: CDR1 ENHRY, CDR2 SYGVKD. Trimming shortened V by 8 bases and J by 2 bases, and 9 bases separated the two germline ends. This CDR3 contains 12 residues.

The rearrangement joins TRBV11-2 to TRBJ2-6, with unresolved D. Looked up from germline, CDR1 is SGHAT and CDR2 is FQNNGV. The CDR3 has 18 amino acids. Deletions cut 1 base from V and 0 bases from J, with 13 bases between. CDR3 in amino acids: CASSLVLSRNSGANVLTF. Here the CDR3 DNA reads TGTGCCAGCAGCTTAGTCCTCAGCCGTAACTCTGGGGCCAACGTCCTGACTTTC.

The chain carries TRBV20-1 and TRBJ2-3; TRBD1 might be the D (6 bases). Between the trimmed V and J ends, which lost 2 bases and 0 bases, there was a span of 12 bases. The CDR3 sequence is 15 residues long. Germline values: CDR1 DFQATT, CDR2 SNEGSKA (reference sequence). In DNA form, the CDR3 reads TGCAGTGCTAGAACAGGGTCATCTAGCACAGATACGCAGTATTTT. Translation gives CSARTGSSSTDTQYF.

This chain links TRBV28 with TRBJ1-4, with TRBD1 identical over 9 bases. The junction had 7 bases not matched to a gene; V was cut back by 6 bases and J by 5 bases. Germline assignment: CDR1 MDHEN and CDR2 SYDVKM. The CDR3 totals 15 residues. CDR3 in amino acids: CASSDPGTGNEKLFF. Here the CDR3 DNA reads TGTGCCAGCAGCGATCCTGGGACAGGGAATGAAAAACTGTTTTTT.

The rearrangement joins TRBV2 to TRBJ2-4; D is possibly TRBD2 (6 bases). CDR1 is SNHLY and CDR2 is FYNNEI in the germline V gene. V lost 2 bases and J 6 bases, leaving 11 bases between the germline ends. The CDR3 covers 14 residues. The CDR3 reads CASSERVAVNIQYF. The CDR3 DNA follows: TGTGCCAGCAGTGAAAGGGTAGCGGTAAACATTCAGTACTTC.

This clonotype was counted once. The V gene is TRBV4-1, the J gene TRBJ1-2; D uncertain. CDR3 size: 11 residues. Germline V CDR1 and CDR2: MGHRA, YSYEKL. V was cut by 6 bases and J by 2 bases, with 4 bases left in between. DNA of the CDR3: TGCGCCAGCAGATCAAACTATGGCTACACCTTC. Residues: CASRSNYGYTF.

The CDR3 sequence: CASSKGQGRYEQYV. Here the CDR3 DNA reads TGTGCCAGCAGCAAAGGACAGGGCCGCTACGAGCAGTACGTC. The chain combines TRBV5-6 with TRBJ2-7, with TRBD1 matching 8 bases. This CDR3 is 14 amino acids long. V was clipped by 4 bases and J by 3 bases; unmatched bases: 6. CDR1 and CDR2 (germline): SGHDT, YYEEEE.

In regard to this clonotype: The CDR3 ends on some other residue instead of the conserved phenylalanine or tryptophan, so this is likely a read error. The chain employs TRBV11-2 and TRBJ2-5; 8 bases map to TRBD2. The V segment lost 5 bases and the J segment 3 bases; nucleotides outside the gene matches: 5. Germline V gene lookup returns CDR1 SGHAT and CDR2 FQNNGV. This CDR3 has 14 amino acids. CDR3 region: CASSGLAGKETQYS. The CDR3, as DNA: TGTGCCAGCAGCGGTTTAGCGGGAAAAGAGACCCAGTACTCC.

The gene calls are TRBV7-8 and TRBJ2-3, with D possibly called TRBD1 or TRBD2 (6 bases each). Trimming removed 5 bases at V and 2 bases at J, with 11 bases between. The CDR3 length is 14 residues. CDR1 and CDR2 from the germline V gene are SGHVS and FQNEAQ. CDR3 protein: CASSRGRLTDTQYF. Written as DNA, the CDR3 is TGTGCCAGCAGCCGGGGGCGCCTCACAGATACGCAGTATTTT. The variable domain in full, with the rest retrieved from reference TRBV7-8 and TRBJ2-3, is GAGVSQSPRYKVAKRGQDVALRCDPISGHVSLFWYQQALGQGPEFLTYFQNEAQLDKSGLPSDRFFAERPEGSVSTLKIQRTQQEDSAVYLCASSRGRLTDTQYFGPGTRLTVL.

This chain joins TRBV20-1 and TRBJ1-4, with 10 bases identical to TRBD1. CDR3 length: 14 amino acids. In germline, CDR1 is DFQATT, CDR2 SNEGSKA (reference sequence). After removal of 6 bases from V and 10 bases from J, the junction contained 11 bases not matched to a gene. The CDR3 DNA reads as TGCAGTGCGGCCGGGACAGGGGATTTTCGAAAACTGTTTTTT. Encoded protein: CSAAGTGDFRKLFF.

The rearrangement links TRBV15 to TRBJ2-7; 13 bases are a match to TRBD2. The trim removed 3 bases at V and 5 bases at J, leaving 4 bases unmatched. The CDR3 runs 15 residues. Per germline, CDR1 LNHNV and CDR2 YYDKDF (reference sequence). Here the CDR3 DNA reads TGTGCCACCAGCAGTAGGACTAGCGGGGGACACGAGCAGTACTTC. Translating gives CATSSRTSGGHEQYF.

The chain links TRBV18 to TRBJ2-2, with no clear D. Germline V CDR1 and CDR2: KGHSH, LQKENI. This CDR3 region has 16 residues. The V gene lost 5 bases and the J gene lost 5 bases, with 18 bases spanning the gap. CDR3 nucleotides: TGTGCCAGCTCAACCCAAGATCTCTTTGAGACCGGGGAGCTGTTTTTT. As protein: CASSTQDLFETGELFF.

The chain joins TRBV28 to TRBJ1-5; TRBD1 agrees at 7 bases. Per germline, CDR1 MDHEN and CDR2 SYDVKM. The CDR3 is 13 amino acids. Trimming cost V 5 bases and J 6 bases; bases outside gene matches: 4. CDR3 nucleotides: TGTGCCAGCAGTCCCAGGGGGATTCAGCCCCAGCATTTT. This sequence encodes CASSPRGIQPQHF.

The J gene is TRBJ2-3, the V gene TRBV11-2; the D call may be TRBD1 or TRBD2 (6 bases each). CDR3 length: 15 residues. Trimming took off 3 bases at V and 2 bases at J, with 12 bases between the two ends. Germline V gene lookup returns CDR1 SGHAT and CDR2 FQNNGV. The CDR3 sequence: CASSFYGGPTDTQYF. The CDR3 DNA follows: TGTGCCAGCAGCTTCTACGGGGGCCCCACAGATACGCAGTATTTT.